This T cell receptor (beta chain) was sequenced in a study of early T cells in non-severe SARS-CoV-2 infection. Study-level information: Whole-blood bulk RNA, unsorted, was sequenced, and chains were unpaired. Study outcomes and limitations: Private and CD4 specificities were missed by VDJdb matching, which favored anti-spike CD8 responses.

Attached unique molecular identifiers marked individual cDNA molecules. One entry per CDR3 protein, called by TCRdb with MiXCR from the 5' RACE reads. The table lists tens of thousands of distinct CDR3 sequences, more than 4.5% of them singletons. Trimming cost V 9 bases and J 0 bases, with 13 bases left between them. This CDR3 contains 14 residues. The germline gives CDR1 SGHNT, CDR2 YENEEA. This clonotype was seen ten or more times. The target antigen is unknown. The chain carries TRBV11-3 and TRBJ2-3; a possible D gene is TRBD2 (6 bases). The sequence derives from an adult who was a healthcare worker with PCR-confirmed SARS-CoV-2 infection or an uninfected control (not recorded which). Sequencing was done on a sample of whole blood. The DNA of the CDR3 is TGTGCCAGTCAGCGGGCCGCAAGCACAGATACGCAGTATTTT. This encodes CASQRAASTDTQYF.